These 20 T cell receptor beta chains originate from one sample sequenced in a study of shared clonotypes between healthy human individuals. Some clones are missing from TCRdb's copy, which holds only in-frame ones; the method was immunoSEQ multiplex PCR. Here the sample spans 2 million to 2.5 million clones, more than 90% being singletons. Input material: naive CD4+ T cells sorted from blood. Sample subset: CD45RA+ positively selected. The receptors shown here come from a man younger than 30 in good health.

The chain is built from TRBV27 and TRBJ2-5; D is possibly TRBD1 or TRBD2 (5 bases each). Germline loops: CDR1 MNHEY, CDR2 SMNVEV (reference sequence). The V and J ends lost 4 bases and 2 bases respectively, with 11 bases between them. This CDR3 spans 14 amino acids. The CDR3 loop reads CASSSGRLQETQYF. CDR3 nucleotides: TGTGCCAGCAGTTCGGGACGGCTACAAGAGACCCAGTACTTC.

The chain links TRBV21-1 to TRBJ1-2. TRBV21-1 has pseudogene status. The CDR3 length is 15 residues. CDR3 protein: CASSNRVKETYGYTF. The CDR3 DNA is TGTGCCAGCAGCAATCGGGTAAAGGAGACCTATGGCTACACCTTC.

This clone was counted a single time. The chain combines TRBV4-2 with TRBJ2-5; D is unresolved. V was pared by 1 base and J by 1 base, with 10 bases between. This CDR3 spans 15 amino acids. Germline CDR1 LGHNA, CDR2 YNFKEQ. The CDR3 reads CASSQVQQSQETQYF. The CDR3, as DNA: TGTGCCAGCAGCCAAGTTCAACAAAGCCAAGAGACCCAGTACTTC.

The rearrangement uses TRBV7-9 and TRBJ1-1, with D hard to call. Germline lookup yields CDR1 SEHNR and CDR2 FQNEAQ (reference sequence). The CDR3 totals 17 residues. V lost 1 base, J lost 5 bases, and 20 bases lay in between. CDR3 sequence (DNA): TGTGCCAGCAGCTTAGTTAGTATGGCAACCGCGGGGACTGAAGCTTTCTTT. Its protein is CASSLVSMATAGTEAFF.

The V call is TRBV27, the J call TRBJ1-6; D is perhaps TRBD1 (5 bases). This CDR3 contains 14 residues. From germline, CDR1 is MNHEY and CDR2 SMNVEV (reference sequence). With 7 bases removed from V and 9 bases from J, the gap between germline ends came to 16 bases. The CDR3 region is CASNTRGPRSPLHF. In DNA, the CDR3 is TGTGCCAGCAATACAAGGGGTCCGCGTTCACCCCTCCACTTT.

This clone came up once. The chain has TRBV7-2 and TRBJ1-4, with D tentatively TRBD1 (5 bases). The CDR3 contains 14 residues. Trimming left V 0 bases short and J 8 bases short, with 10 bases between. Germline values: CDR1 SGHTA, CDR2 FQGNSA. The CDR3 sequence is CASSLATEGEKLFF. CDR3 sequence (DNA): TGTGCCAGCAGCTTAGCGACCGAGGGGGAAAAACTGTTTTTT.

This chain connects TRBV7-9 to TRBJ2-5; D possibly corresponds to TRBD2 (5 bases). CDR1 SEHNR and CDR2 FQNEAQ come from the germline V gene (reference sequence). The length of the CDR3 is 15 residues. V was shortened by 2 bases and J by 1 base, with 11 bases between the two germline ends. The DNA of the CDR3 is TGTGCCAGCAGCTTAAATAGCGCTGCCCAAGAGACCCAGTACTTC. Residues: CASSLNSAAQETQYF.

The chain links TRBV4-3 to TRBJ2-7, with TRBD2 identical over 9 bases. The CDR3 has 16 amino acids. Germline V gives CDR1 LGHNA, CDR2 YSLEER. The junction had 9 bases not matched to a gene; V was cut back by 1 base and J by 5 bases. The CDR3 loop is CASSQVALAGTDEQYF. The CDR3 DNA sequence: TGCGCCAGCAGCCAAGTTGCCCTAGCGGGAACCGACGAGCAGTACTTC.

The chain employs TRBV2 and TRBJ1-2; D gene uncertain. V was trimmed by 1 base and J by 4 bases, leaving 13 bases between them. In germline, CDR1 is SNHLY, CDR2 FYNNEI. There are 15 residues in the CDR3. The DNA of the CDR3 is TGTGCCAGCAGTGAAGGACACAAGAGCCGCTATGGCTACACCTTC. Encoded protein: CASSEGHKSRYGYTF.

The CDR3 DNA reads as TGCGCCAGCAGCCAAGGGGGACAGATGAGCTCTGGAAACACCATATATTTT. Its protein product is CASSQGGQMSSGNTIYF. This chain joins TRBV4-1 and TRBJ1-3, with TRBD1 matching 7 bases. The CDR3 is 17 residues long. Germline values: CDR1 MGHRA, CDR2 YSYEKL. Losses at the gene ends were 1 base for V and 0 bases for J; bases not matched to a gene: 6.

The V gene is TRBV5-1, the J gene TRBJ2-5; no firm D call. Germline V gene sequence: CDR1 SGHRS, CDR2 YFSETQ. The V end was cut by 0 bases, the J end by 4 bases, with 10 bases between. The CDR3 runs 14 residues. The CDR3 sequence is CASSLGSVLETQYF. The DNA for the CDR3 is TGCGCCAGCAGCTTGGGATCCGTATTAGAGACCCAGTACTTC.

This chain links TRBV11-2 with TRBJ1-4, with D hard to call. The CDR3 extends over 13 amino acids. Germline lookup yields CDR1 SGHAT and CDR2 FQNNGV. V was trimmed by 6 bases and J by 8 bases, leaving 13 bases between them. CDR3: CASSTGRREKLFF. The CDR3 DNA reads as TGTGCCAGCAGTACGGGAAGGCGGGAAAAACTGTTTTTT.

The chain joins TRBV6-5 to TRBJ1-2, with D possibly TRBD1 on 6 matching bases. Trimming took off 2 bases at V and 4 bases at J, with 14 bases between the two ends. Germline CDR1 and CDR2: MNHEY and SVGAGI. This CDR3 has 15 residues. The CDR3: CASSYNGGPTYGYTF. CDR3 nucleotides: TGTGCCAGCAGTTACAATGGGGGGCCGACCTATGGCTACACCTTC.

V is TRBV2 and J is TRBJ2-7; possible D gene TRBD2, 6 bases. The CDR3 totals 14 residues. In germline, CDR1 is SNHLY, CDR2 FYNNEI. V was shortened by 6 bases and J by 0 bases, with 12 bases between the two germline ends. CDR3 protein: CASRDSSVSYEQYF. The CDR3 bases are TGTGCCAGCAGAGACTCTAGCGTCTCCTACGAGCAGTACTTC.

This sequence joins TRBV27 and TRBJ1-1; tentatively, D is TRBD1 (5 bases). CDR1 is MNHEY, CDR2 SMNVEV, per germline (reference sequence). Trimming took off 3 bases at V and 1 base at J, with 12 bases between the two ends. This CDR3 has 15 amino acids. CDR3 in amino acids: CASSFSYRGNTEAFF. The CDR3 DNA reads TGTGCCAGCAGTTTCAGTTATAGGGGGAACACTGAAGCTTTCTTT.

In DNA, the CDR3 is TGTGCCAGTAGGACAGGCCGGTCGGCCTCTGGGGCCAACGTCCTGACTTTC. Translation gives CASRTGRSASGANVLTF. This chain links TRBV19 with TRBJ2-6; a weak D match, TRBD1 (6 bases). Germline V gives CDR1 LNHDA, CDR2 SQIVND (reference sequence). Trimming shortened V by 6 bases and J by 0 bases, and 15 bases separated the two germline ends. The CDR3 consists of 17 residues.

About this clone: This sample also contains other DNA sequences that code for the same CDR3. This chain uses TRBV5-1 with TRBJ2-7; TRBD1 matches 10 bases. Germline V lookup: CDR1 SGHRS, CDR2 YFSETQ. Losses at the gene ends were 0 bases for V and 2 bases for J; bases not matched to a gene: 5. CDR3 length: 16 amino acids. The CDR3 sequence is CASSLAVGQGAYEQYF. The CDR3 DNA sequence: TGCGCCAGCAGCTTGGCCGTAGGACAGGGGGCCTACGAGCAGTACTTC.

Of note for this clone: This sample also contains other DNA sequences that code for the same CDR3. V is TRBV7-9 and J is TRBJ2-2; 8 nucleotides align to TRBD1. V trimming: 5 bases; J trimming: 0 bases; junction bases outside the gene matches: 5. The germline gives CDR1 SEHNR, CDR2 FQNEAQ (reference sequence). The CDR3 runs 16 residues. The CDR3 region has the DNA TGTGCCAGCAGCCCGAGGACAGGGACGAACACCGGGGAGCTGTTTTTT. Amino acid sequence: CASSPRTGTNTGELFF. Drawing the rest from reference TRBV7-9 and TRBJ2-2, the complete variable domain is DTGVSQNPRHKITKRGQNVTFRCDPISEHNRLYWYRQTLGQGPEFLTYFQNEAQLEKSRLLSDRFSAERPKGSFSTLEIQRTEQGDSAMYLCASSPRTGTNTGELFFGEGSRLTVL.

The V and J genes are TRBV2 and TRBJ2-7; 8 bases are shared with TRBD2. The CDR3 length is 16 residues. J gave up 6 bases and V 1 base, and 11 bases lay outside the gene matches. Germline-derived CDR1 and CDR2 are SNHLY and FYNNEI. The CDR3 DNA follows: TGTGCCAGCAGTGAAGAGATGGGACTAGGATTCGGCGAGCAGTACTTC. This sequence encodes CASSEEMGLGFGEQYF.

CDR3 sequence reads: CASSNPGRNTEAFF. CDR3 coding DNA: TGTGCCAGTAGTAACCCGGGCCGGAACACTGAAGCTTTCTTT. The chain couples TRBV19 to TRBJ1-1; D gene ambiguous. This CDR3 has 14 residues. V dropped 4 bases and J dropped 1 base, with 10 bases sitting between them. Germline values: CDR1 LNHDA, CDR2 SQIVND (reference sequence).